This T cell receptor beta chain was observed in a study of CD8 T cells in Susac syndrome. Findings of the study overall: In its TCR sequencing and HLA analysis, the study acknowledged that the number of individuals was relatively small.

The RNA, about 0.5 to 1 ug, was put through reverse transcription using random hexamers. The immunoSEQ assay covered 54 Vbeta and 13 Jbeta segments for CDR3. TCRdb used MiXCR to reprocess the immunoSEQ multiplex PCR reads, holding one entry per CDR3 protein. The table includes hundreds of thousands of distinct CDR3 sequences, just under 95% detected once. Sequencing of TCR beta was undertaken in CD8+ and CD4+ T cells derived from blood. TEMRA cells underwent FACS enrichment and CD8+ and CD4+ T cells underwent negative isolation. Trimming took 6 bases from V and 1 from J; bases not matched to a gene: 6. The CDR3 sequence is 15 residues long. Germline values: CDR1 MDHEN, CDR2 SYDVKM. On this clonotype itself: Its cognate antigen is unknown.

V gene TRBV28 combines with J gene TRBJ2-5; 9 bases align to TRBD2. Sequenced sample: CD4+ T cells from PBMCs. This TCR was recovered from a human donor with multiple sclerosis. The CDR3 DNA reads TGTGCCAGCAGGAATAGCGGGGGCTTCCAAGAGACCCAGTACTTC. Amino acids: CASRNSGGFQETQYF.